Shown below are 20 T cell receptor beta chains from a single sample sequenced in a study of blood T cell repertoires in COVID-19. Some clones are missing from TCRdb's copy, which holds only in-frame ones; the method was immunoSEQ multiplex PCR. This sample has more than 150,000 clones, with approximately 86% found just once. The sample comprised peripheral blood. These receptors were collected from a man in his 70s with active or convalescent COVID-19.

The chain is built from TRBV7-9 and TRBJ2-2, with no clear D. The V gene lost 0 bases and the J gene lost 6 bases, with 5 bases spanning the gap. Germline V CDR1 and CDR2: SEHNR, FQNEAQ (reference sequence). The CDR3 covers 13 residues. The CDR3 bases are TGTGCCAGCAGCTTAGCTCCGGCCGGGGAGCTGTTTTTT. It yields the protein CASSLAPAGELFF.

This clone was detected only a few times. V and J are TRBV28 and TRBJ2-3, with D maybe TRBD1 (6 bases). This CDR3 has 15 amino acids. Trimming left V 3 bases short and J 5 bases short, with 15 bases between. Germline V lookup: CDR1 MDHEN, CDR2 SYDVKM. Here the CDR3 reads CASSFLEQGKDTQYF. DNA of the CDR3: TGTGCCAGCAGTTTTCTGGAACAGGGTAAAGATACGCAGTATTTT.

The chain couples TRBV7-2 to TRBJ2-1; tentative D call: TRBD2 (6 bases). CDR3 size: 18 residues. V was pared by 0 bases and J by 1 base, with 16 bases between. Germline-derived CDR1 and CDR2 are SGHTA and FQGNSA. CDR3 sequence reads: CASSLAHQSSVSYNEQFF. The CDR3 nucleotides read TGTGCCAGCAGCTTAGCGCATCAGTCTAGCGTGTCCTACAATGAGCAGTTCTTC. Complete variable domain (other parts from reference TRBV7-2 and TRBJ2-1): GAGVSQSPSNKVTEKGKDVELRCDPISGHTALYWYRQSLGQGLEFLIYFQGNSAPDKSGLPSDRFSAERTGGSVSTLTIQRTQQEDSAVYLCASSLAHQSSVSYNEQFFGPGTRLTVL.

This chain joins TRBV5-5 and TRBJ1-5, with D hard to call. This CDR3 has 14 residues. Per germline, CDR1 SGHKS and CDR2 YYEKEE (reference sequence). V was pared by 4 bases and J by 3 bases, with 11 bases between. CDR3 bases: TGTGCCAGCAGCCCCGGCAGGAACAATCAGCCCCAGCATTTT. Its protein product is CASSPGRNNQPQHF.

The V gene is TRBV5-6, the J gene TRBJ1-1, with D unclear. Germline V gene sequence: CDR1 SGHDT, CDR2 YYEEEE. The V gene lost 2 bases and the J gene lost 1 base, with 9 bases spanning the gap. The CDR3 runs to 14 residues. The CDR3 is CASSLGGRNTEAFF. The CDR3 DNA reads as TGTGCCAGCAGCTTAGGAGGGAGGAACACTGAAGCTTTCTTT.

The V gene is TRBV5-1, the J gene TRBJ2-3; unclear D gene. V was pared by 2 bases and J by 6 bases, with 4 bases between. The CDR3 is made up of 11 amino acids. Germline loops: CDR1 SGHRS, CDR2 YFSETQ. The CDR3 DNA reads as TGCGCCAGCAGCTTCGGGGATACGCAGTATTTT. Protein product: CASSFGDTQYF.

This sequence joins TRBV6-5 and TRBJ2-1, with 9 positions matching TRBD1. Germline CDR1 MNHEY, CDR2 SVGAGI. This CDR3 region has 15 residues. The J segment lost 8 bases and the V segment lost 5 bases, leaving 10 bases of the junction unmatched. The CDR3 region has the DNA TGTGCCAGCAGTCCCGGGGGGACAGGGATCTATGAGCAGTTCTTC. Protein: CASSPGGTGIYEQFF.

The chain employs TRBV6-1 and TRBJ2-3; a possible D gene is TRBD2 (5 bases). Germline V CDR1 and CDR2: MNHNS, SASEGT. V was cut by 0 bases and J by 2 bases, with 12 bases left in between. This CDR3 spans 16 amino acids. The CDR3 bases are TGTGCCAGCAGTGAAGCTGGGAAAGCGGCCACAGATACGCAGTATTTT. Encoded protein: CASSEAGKAATDTQYF.

This chain joins TRBV20-1 and TRBJ2-7; D call uncertain. The CDR3 length is 12 residues. V lost 3 bases and J 3 bases, leaving 9 bases between the germline ends. CDR1 is DFQATT, CDR2 SNEGSKA, per germline (reference sequence). CDR3 DNA sequence: TGCAGTGCTAGTCGGTCATACTACGAGCAGTACTTC. This sequence encodes CSASRSYYEQYF.

The V gene is TRBV9, the J gene TRBJ1-6; a weak D match, TRBD1 (6 bases). Trimming removed 3 bases at V and 9 bases at J, with 13 bases between. CDR3 length equals 14 residues. The germline V gene encodes CDR1 SGDLS and CDR2 YYNGEE. The CDR3 bases are TGTGCCAGCAGCGCCCGGGACATTAGTTCACCCCTCCACTTT. Protein sequence: CASSARDISSPLHF.

Remarks on this clone: Distinct nucleotide sequences in the sample also encode this CDR3. The rearrangement uses TRBV5-5 and TRBJ1-3; a possible D gene is TRBD1 (5 bases). V was pared by 3 bases and J by 0 bases, with 10 bases between. Germline CDR1 and CDR2: SGHKS and YYEKEE (reference sequence). This CDR3 has 15 residues. The CDR3 bases are TGTGCCAGCAGCTCGGACACCTTCTCTGGAAACACCATATATTTT. As protein: CASSSDTFSGNTIYF.

The chain carries TRBV7-8 and TRBJ2-3, with D hard to call. Germline V gives CDR1 SGHVS, CDR2 FQNEAQ. The CDR3 has 11 residues. V was pared by 5 bases and J by 5 bases, with 5 bases between. The CDR3, as DNA: TGTGCCAGCAGCCATCGAGATACGCAGTATTTT. Encoded protein: CASSHRDTQYF.

The CDR3 DNA reads as TGTGCCAGCAATACGTTCAGGACAGTAGCTTTCTTT. Its protein is CASNTFRTVAFF. V is TRBV28 and J is TRBJ1-1; D is possibly TRBD1 (6 bases). The germline CDR1 and CDR2 sequences are MDHEN and SYDVKM. V lost 7 bases and J 10 bases, leaving 16 bases between the germline ends. The CDR3 totals 12 residues.

The chain combines TRBV7-8 with TRBJ1-4, with D possibly TRBD1 on 5 matching bases. The CDR3 has 16 residues. The germline V and J ends were trimmed by 5 bases and 4 bases, with 17 bases remaining between them. Germline V lookup: CDR1 SGHVS, CDR2 FQNEAQ. CDR3 coding DNA: TGTGCCAGCAGCCGGCAGGGAAGATCCATTAATGAAAAACTGTTTTTT. Amino acids: CASSRQGRSINEKLFF. Full variable domain (outside the CDR3, taken from reference TRBV7-8 and TRBJ1-4): GAGVSQSPRYKVAKRGQDVALRCDPISGHVSLFWYQQALGQGPEFLTYFQNEAQLDKSGLPSDRFFAERPEGSVSTLKIQRTQQEDSAVYLCASSRQGRSINEKLFFGSGTQLSVL.

This chain connects TRBV18 to TRBJ2-7; 8 positions agree with TRBD2. The CDR3 sequence is 13 residues long. Looked up from germline, CDR1 is KGHSH and CDR2 is LQKENI. V shed 10 bases, J shed 1 base, and the junction held 6 bases outside the gene matches. The CDR3 DNA is TGTGCCAACATTTTAGCGGGATCCTACGAGCAGTACTTC. Protein: CANILAGSYEQYF.

This clone was seen only a few times. J is TRBJ2-5 and V is TRBV7-4; TRBD2 might be the D (5 bases). V lost 4 bases to trimming and J lost 0 bases, with 18 bases between them. This CDR3 has 17 residues. From germline, CDR1 is SGHVT and CDR2 SQSDAQ. The CDR3 spells CASSSHRETGNQETQYF. In DNA, the CDR3 is TGTGCCAGCAGCTCGCATAGGGAAACCGGGAACCAAGAGACCCAGTACTTC.

This clone was seen once. The chain is built from TRBV6-2 or TRBV6-3 and TRBJ2-7, with a weak D call TRBD1 (6 bases). The CDR3 is 14 amino acids. Trimming removed 4 bases at V and 9 bases at J, with 19 bases between. The V gene's germline CDR1 is MNHEY and CDR2 SVGEGT. CDR3 loop: CASSFTGTVLRQYF. The DNA of the CDR3 is TGTGCCAGCAGTTTCACAGGGACCGTCTTGAGGCAGTACTTC.

This chain links TRBV3-1 (or the pseudogene TRBV3-2) with TRBJ2-7; perhaps TRBD1 as D (5 bases). CDR1 LGHDT and CDR2 YNNKEL come from the germline V gene (reference sequence). The V gene lost 4 bases and the J gene lost 3 bases, with 16 bases spanning the gap. The CDR3 runs 15 residues. CDR3 protein: CASSRRQLGGYEQYF. CDR3 sequence (DNA): TGTGCCAGCAGCCGAAGACAGCTAGGCGGCTACGAGCAGTACTTC.

The chain has TRBV7-2 and TRBJ1-4; D is possibly TRBD1 (6 bases). Germline V gene sequence: CDR1 SGHTA, CDR2 FQGNSA. The germline V and J ends were trimmed by 4 bases and 3 bases, with 12 bases remaining between them. The length of the CDR3 is 15 residues. The CDR3 loop is CASSYTGLANEKLFF. The DNA of the CDR3 is TGTGCCAGCAGCTACACAGGGCTAGCTAATGAAAAACTGTTTTTT.

The chain has TRBV10-1 and TRBJ2-5; D gene ambiguous. Looked up from germline, CDR1 is WNHNN and CDR2 is SYGVQD (reference sequence). This CDR3 comprises 13 residues. The V gene lost 4 bases and the J gene lost 2 bases, with 8 bases spanning the gap. CDR3 in DNA: TGCGCCAGCAGTGCCAACTCTCAAGAGACCCAGTACTTC. As protein: CASSANSQETQYF.